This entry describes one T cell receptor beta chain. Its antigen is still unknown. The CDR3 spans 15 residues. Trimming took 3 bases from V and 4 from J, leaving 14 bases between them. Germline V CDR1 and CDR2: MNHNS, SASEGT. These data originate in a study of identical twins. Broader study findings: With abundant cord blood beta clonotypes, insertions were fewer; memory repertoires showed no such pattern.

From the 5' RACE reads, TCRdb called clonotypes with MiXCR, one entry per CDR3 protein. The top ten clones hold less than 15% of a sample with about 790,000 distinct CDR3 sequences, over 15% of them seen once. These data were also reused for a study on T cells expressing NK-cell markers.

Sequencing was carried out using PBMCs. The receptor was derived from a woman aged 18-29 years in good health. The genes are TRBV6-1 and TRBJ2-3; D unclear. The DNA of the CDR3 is TGTGCCAGCAGTGAGTCCGTGTACTTGGCAGATACGCAGTATTTT. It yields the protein CASSESVYLADTQYF.